This TCR beta chain was observed in a study of technical replicates of blood from a handful of donors. J lost 4 bases, V lost 3 bases, and 5 bases had no gene match. Germline CDR1 is LNHNV and CDR2 is YYDKDF (reference sequence). The CDR3 length is 15 residues. Repertoires were generated with immunoSEQ multiplex PCR, while TCRdb's copy carries only in-frame clones and drops some. Of under 95,000 clones listed, roughly 94% are singletons. Sequencing was carried out using T cells isolated from PBMCs. This sequence joins TRBV15 and TRBJ2-3; TRBD2 matches at 9 bases. This receptor was identified in a human donor in good health. The CDR3 region has the DNA TGTGCCACCAGCAGTAGAGCGGGAGGCCCAGATACGCAGTATTTT. Residues: CATSSRAGGPDTQYF.